The rows below give T cell receptor beta chains drawn from one sample of a study of PD-1 blockade in classical Hodgkin lymphoma. Produced via immunoSEQ multiplex PCR; TCRdb's table is partial and in-frame only. The sample holds some 62,000 clones, 88% seen once. Sequencing was performed on peripheral blood mononuclear cells (PBMCs), taken at baseline. These receptors all stem from a human donor with classical Hodgkin lymphoma. CDR3s include the opening cysteine and the closing phenylalanine or tryptophan. D genes are given only for firm matches. Clone size, where shown, is once, few, many, or a class for clones that have expanded.

TRBJ2-7	.	15	TRBV4-3	.	CASSQTPKGPYEQYF	TGCGCCAGCAGCCAAACCCCTAAGGGGCCCTACGAGCAGTACTTC
TRBJ2-7	.	15	TRBV6-5	.	CASRLGPLSSYEQYF	TGTGCCAGCAGATTGGGACCGTTGAGCTCCTACGAGCAGTACTTC
TRBJ1-2	.	13	TRBV6-1	few	CASSEVRPDGYTF	TGTGCCAGCAGTGAAGTCCGCCCCGATGGCTACACCTTC
TRBJ1-4	.	14	TRBV9	.	CASSVQGRNEKLFF	TGTGCCAGCAGCGTACAAGGCCGAAATGAAAAACTGTTTTTT
TRBJ1-2	.	12	TRBV11-2	.	CASSPGKFFYTF	TGTGCCAGCAGCCCAGGGAAGTTTTTCTACACCTTC
TRBJ2-3	.	13	TRBV6-6	.	CASSTSDRGTQYF	.
TRBJ2-3	TRBD1	16	TRBV7-9	.	CASSLGTGASTDTQYF	TGTGCCAGCAGCTTAGGGACAGGAGCTAGCACAGATACGCAGTATTTT
TRBJ1-4	.	15	TRBV7-2	.	CASSLGPNRNEKLFF	TGTGCCAGCAGCTTAGGTCCGAACAGGAATGAAAAACTGTTTTTT
TRBJ2-5	TRBD2	16	TRBV10-3	.	CAISEPGGDTRETQYF	TGTGCCATCAGTGAACCGGGGGGGGACACCCGAGAGACCCAGTACTTC
TRBJ2-5	TRBD2	17	TRBV7-9	.	CASSSTSLGLEGETQYF	TGTGCCAGCAGCTCAACATCACTCGGACTAGAGGGAGAGACCCAGTACTTC
TRBJ1-2	.	13	TRBV14	few	CASSLEGGSGYTF	TGTGCCAGCAGCTTAGAGGGGGGCAGTGGCTACACCTTC
TRBJ1-1	.	15	TRBV7-2	few	CASSLRGDTHTEAFF	TGTGCCAGCAGCTTAAGGGGAGACACGCACACTGAAGCTTTCTTT
TRBJ2-1	TRBD2	14	TRBV4-1	.	CASSLERGTYEQFF	TGCGCCAGCAGCCTCGAGCGGGGGACGTATGAGCAGTTCTTC
TRBJ1-6	.	16	TRBV6-5	.	CASSYLKGRGNSPLHF	TGTGCCAGCAGTTACCTCAAGGGCCGAGGGAATTCACCCCTCCACTTT
TRBJ1-2	.	15	TRBV5-8	.	CASSPKDKGNYGYTF	TGTGCCAGCAGCCCAAAGGACAAGGGAAACTATGGCTACACCTTC
TRBJ1-5	.	15	TRBV7-3	once	CASSLMGNGNQPQHF	TGTGCCAGCAGCTTAATGGGGAATGGCAATCAGCCCCAGCATTTT
TRBJ1-3	.	16	TRBV5-6	.	CASSLGRDVTGNTIYF	TGTGCCAGCAGCTTGGGTCGGGACGTAACTGGAAACACCATATATTTT
TRBJ1-6	.	13	TRBV6-5	.	CASSYSGYSPLHF	TGTGCCAGCAGTTACTCGGGTTATTCACCCCTCCACTTT
TRBJ2-5	.	13	TRBV19	.	CATQGPSAETQYF	TGTGCCACCCAAGGCCCCTCAGCGGAGACCCAGTACTTC
TRBJ1-1	TRBD1	15	TRBV14	.	CASSQLQGVGTEAFF	TGTGCCAGCAGCCAGTTGCAGGGGGTAGGAACTGAAGCTTTCTTT
TRBJ1-5	.	15	TRBV5-6	.	CASSWGQGRNQPQHF	TGTGCCAGCAGCTGGGGGCAGGGGCGCAATCAGCCCCAGCATTTT
TRBJ1-1	TRBD1	18	TRBV5-1	.	CASTRFFGTGNMNTEAFF	TGCGCCAGCACCAGGTTTTTTGGGACAGGCAATATGAACACTGAAGCTTTCTTT
TRBJ1-5	.	16	TRBV6-6	few	CASSYSPWQGFQPQHF	TGTGCCAGCAGTTACTCGCCGTGGCAGGGGTTTCAGCCCCAGCATTTT
TRBJ2-7	TRBD2	16	TRBV11-2	.	CASSLPGTSGAYEQYF	TGTGCCAGCAGCTTACCCGGGACTAGCGGGGCCTACGAGCAGTACTTC